This record concerns one T cell receptor (beta chain) sequence. As yet, its antigen is unknown. The table came from immunoSEQ multiplex PCR; TCRdb's copy has only in-frame clones and leaves some out. The sample yields more than 75,000 clones, approximately 83% seen once. The record originates from a study of identifying expanded T cells in peripheral blood. Study observations and caveats: Clone count variance between approximately two-week samples rose with total template count.

Healthy donors had no documented immune events, such as infections, while sampled. This receptor was taken from a person between 18 and 69 years old in good health. The source material was blood.

The CDR3 DNA reads as TGTGCCAGCAGCTTGGGCAGGGGGCATGGCTACACCTTC. Protein product: CASSLGRGHGYTF. The V gene is TRBV7-2, the J gene TRBJ1-2, with 8 bases matching TRBD1. Germline V gives CDR1 SGHTA, CDR2 FQGNSA. The J segment lost 6 bases and the V segment lost 3 bases, leaving 3 bases of the junction unmatched. The CDR3 runs to 13 residues. Using reference TRBV7-2 and TRBJ1-2 for the parts outside the CDR3, the full variable domain is GAGVSQSPSNKVTEKGKDVELRCDPISGHTALYWYRQSLGQGLEFLIYFQGNSAPDKSGLPSDRFSAERTGGSVSTLTIQRTQQEDSAVYLCASSLGRGHGYTFGSGTRLTVV.